These T cell receptor beta chains were read from a single sample in a study of beta chain features in type 1 diabetes. Libraries were prepared by immunoSEQ multiplex PCR; TCRdb keeps only in-frame clonotypes and omits some of them. The sample lists under 300,000 clones, about 26% seen once, with about 3.9% in the top ten. The sequenced sample was central memory CD4+ T cells from blood. The receptors come from a man under 40 in good health. Each CDR3 is given with its conserved first and last residue. Fields, in order: clone size, J gene, D gene, V gene, CDR3 DNA, CDR3 protein. A D gene is named only where the DNA matches it firmly. Size values are once, few and many counts, or a class for expanded clones, and some rows have none.

>NA|TRBJ2-1|TRBD2|TRBV9
TGTGCCAGCAGCGTCCGACTAGCGGGAGAGCAGTTCTTC
CASSVRLAGEQFF
>few|TRBJ2-1|NA|TRBV5-6
TGTGCCAGCAGCGAGGAGGGGGTGCCCTCCTACAATGAGCAGTTCTTC
CASSEEGVPSYNEQFF
>few|TRBJ2-7|TRBD1|TRBV2
TGTGCCAGCAGGGACAGGGGGCGCGATCGAAACGAGCAGTACTTC
CASRDRGRDRNEQYF
>once|TRBJ1-6|NA|TRBV6-1
TGTGCCAGCAGTGACAGGGGTTCACCCCTCCACTTT
CASSDRGSPLHF
>NA|TRBJ2-2|NA|TRBV9
TGTGCCAGCAGCGTACTAGCGGGGGAGCTGTTTTTT
CASSVLAGELFF
>medium-sized|TRBJ2-3|TRBD1|TRBV7-2
TGTGCCAGCAGCCCAACAGGGGCCGGCACAGATACGCAGTATTTT
CASSPTGAGTDTQYF
>NA|TRBJ1-1|NA|TRBV4-3
TGCGCCAGCAGCCAAGATCCGGGGGAGGTCACTGAAGCTTTCTTT
CASSQDPGEVTEAFF
>NA|TRBJ2-3|NA|TRBV29-1
TGCAGCGTCGACCTGGGGACAGATACGCAGTATTTT
CSVDLGTDTQYF
>once|TRBJ1-6|NA|TRBV7-2
TGTGCCAGCAGCTCCGGGGGGAGCTATAATTCACCCCTCCACTTT
CASSSGGSYNSPLHF
>few|TRBJ2-4|NA|TRBV7-2
TGTGCCAGCAGCCCAGGACAACGGGGAAACATTCAGTACTTC
CASSPGQRGNIQYF
>once|TRBJ2-2|NA|TRBV9
TGTGCCAGCAGCCTTCAGCCAAGGGGCACCGGGGAGCTGTTTTTT
CASSLQPRGTGELFF
>once|TRBJ2-5|NA|TRBV18
TGTGCCAGCTCACCTTCGCTCCCGGGGCAAGAGACCCAGTACTTC
CASSPSLPGQETQYF
>NA|TRBJ2-6|NA|TRBV5-4
TGTGCCAGCAGCTTGGTGGGACCTGGGGCCAACGTCCTGACTTTC
CASSLVGPGANVLTF
>NA|TRBJ2-7|TRBD2|TRBV7-2
TGTGCCAGCAGCTTATCCCTAGCGGGTACATCAAACGAGCAGTACTTC
CASSLSLAGTSNEQYF
>NA|TRBJ2-5|TRBD2|TRBV28
TGTGCCAGCGGCTGGCGGGGGGCGTGGGAGACCCAGTACTTC
CASGWRGAWETQYF
>many|TRBJ2-1|NA|TRBV19
TGTGCCAGTAGTATAGACAGGACTATCAATGAGCAGTTCTTC
CASSIDRTINEQFF
>NA|TRBJ1-1|NA|TRBV30
TGTGCCTGGAGACTCAGGGCGACTGAAGCTTTCTTT
CAWRLRATEAFF
>NA|TRBJ2-7|NA|TRBV29-1
TGCAGCGTTGCCGGCGGGGCGAGCTCCTACGAGCAGTACTTC
CSVAGGASSYEQYF
>NA|TRBJ2-1|NA|TRBV10-3
TGTGCCATCACTGCACTCGGAATCAATGAGCAGTTCTTC
CAITALGINEQFF
>few|TRBJ2-5|NA|TRBV10-3
TGTGCCGCCCGAAGAGGGGAAGAGACCCAGTACTTC
CAARRGEETQYF
>few|TRBJ1-5|TRBD1|TRBV7-2
TGTGCCAGCAGCGGACAGGTTAATAGCAATCAGCCCCAGCATTTT
CASSGQVNSNQPQHF
>NA|TRBJ2-5|TRBD1|TRBV5-4
TGTGCCAGCAGCCCAGATCTGGACAGGGGGAGCGCCACCCAGTACTTC
CASSPDLDRGSATQYF
>many|TRBJ2-1|TRBD2|TRBV7-7
TGTGCCAGCAGCAGAGGGACTAGCGGGGTATCCGATGAGCAGTTCTTC
CASSRGTSGVSDEQFF
>NA|TRBJ1-6|NA|TRBV15
TGTGCCACCAGTCTTGTGGGGGGTAATTCACCCCTCCACTTT
CATSLVGGNSPLHF
>many|TRBJ2-7|NA|TRBV5-6
TGTGCCAGCAGCACCCGGACGTACGAGCAGTACTTC
CASSTRTYEQYF
>NA|TRBJ1-5|TRBD1|TRBV19
TGTGCCAGTAGTGACCGGACAGGCGGTAATCAGCCCCAGCATTTT
CASSDRTGGNQPQHF
>few|TRBJ2-1|NA|TRBV5-1
TGCGCCAGCAGCTCCGGGCAGGGGCGGCCTCGGGTCTTC
CASSSGQGRPRVF
>few|TRBJ2-3|NA|TRBV6-5
TGTGCCAGCAGCCGACAAGGCACAGATACGCAGTATTTT
CASSRQGTDTQYF
>many|TRBJ2-7|NA|TRBV6-6
TGTGCCAGCAGTTACTCGGTCCGGACCGAGCAGTACTTC
CASSYSVRTEQYF
>NA|TRBJ1-2|NA|TRBV27
TGTGCCAGCAGTTTATCTGGACTCCAGAACTATGGCTACACCTTC
CASSLSGLQNYGYTF
>few|TRBJ1-1|NA|TRBV29-1
TGCGGCGGAGGGGGAACTGAAGCTTTCTTT
CGGGGTEAFF
>few|TRBJ2-3|TRBD2|TRBV5-1
TGCGCCAGCAGCTTGGCACCGGGAGGTCGGCCAGATACGCAGTATTTT
CASSLAPGGRPDTQYF
>once|TRBJ1-1|NA|TRBV6-5
TGTGCCAGCAGACTTCCAGGGACCGAGACTGAAGCTTTCTTT
CASRLPGTETEAFF
>few|TRBJ2-7|NA|TRBV29-1
TGCAGCGTTGATTTTGGTAGCTCCTACGAGCAGTACTTC
CSVDFGSSYEQYF
>NA|TRBJ2-3|TRBD2|TRBV7-9
TGTGCCAGCAGCTCAGGTGGACTAGCCCCAGATACGCAGTATTTT
CASSSGGLAPDTQYF
>many|TRBJ2-2|NA|TRBV18
TGTGCCAGCTCACCGATGAACAGGATGAACACCGGGGAGCTGTTTTTT
CASSPMNRMNTGELFF
>few|TRBJ2-5|NA|TRBV7-2
TGTGCCAGCAGCTCCCGGGACGTCCTAGACTTC
CASSSRDVLDF
>few|TRBJ1-2|TRBD1|TRBV29-1
TGCAGCGCTGGGGACAGGCGGAACTATGGCTACACCTTC
CSAGDRRNYGYTF
>few|TRBJ2-4|TRBD2|TRBV28
TGTGCCAGCAGCCTAGCGGGGGCGGGAAGGGCCAAAAACATTCAGTACTTC
CASSLAGAGRAKNIQYF
>few|TRBJ2-7|NA|TRBV10-3
TGTGCCATCAGTACCGGGACCTACGAGCAGTACTTC
CAISTGTYEQYF